The present T cell receptor (beta chain) was sequenced within a study of shared clonotypes between healthy human individuals. Study-wide background: Samples came from two female and a few male donors aged 18 to 49.

Study-wide results and limits: Naive subsets tended to show greater estimated richness than memory subsets.

Concerning this clone itself: Its matching antigen is unknown. The sample carries other DNA sequences with the same CDR3.

Trimming removed 4 bases at V and 1 base at J, with 4 bases between. CDR1 MNHEY and CDR2 SVGAGI come from the germline V gene. The CDR3 runs to 12 residues. Some clones are missing from TCRdb's copy, which holds only in-frame ones; the method was immunoSEQ multiplex PCR. Of a few million clones listed, roughly 92% are singletons. Among the donors, all were Caucasian adults who lived in Nashville, Tennessee. Naive CD45RA+ and memory CD45RA-negative subsets were split from CD4+ cells. This chain links TRBV6-5 with TRBJ1-1; the D is unclear. The origin of this receptor is a man younger than 30 in good health. The sequenced material came from naive CD4+ T cells sorted from blood. The sample's subset: CD45RA+ positively selected. DNA of the CDR3: TGTGCCAGCAGTTCCCCGAACACTGAAGCTTTCTTT. Translation gives CASSSPNTEAFF.